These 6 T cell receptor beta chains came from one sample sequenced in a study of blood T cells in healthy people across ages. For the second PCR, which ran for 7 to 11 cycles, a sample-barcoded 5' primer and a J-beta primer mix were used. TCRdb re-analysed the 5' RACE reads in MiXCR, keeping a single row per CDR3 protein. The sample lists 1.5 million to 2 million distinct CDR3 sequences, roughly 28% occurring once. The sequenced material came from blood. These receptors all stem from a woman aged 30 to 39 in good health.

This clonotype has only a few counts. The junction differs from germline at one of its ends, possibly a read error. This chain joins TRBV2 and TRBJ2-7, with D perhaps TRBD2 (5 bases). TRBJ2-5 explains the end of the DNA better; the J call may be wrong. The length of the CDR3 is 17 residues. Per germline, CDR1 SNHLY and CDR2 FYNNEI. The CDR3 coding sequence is TGTGCCGGCAGTGCGAGGGAGCGGACCTACCTAAGGGAGACCCAGTACTTC. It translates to CAGSARERTYLRETQYF.

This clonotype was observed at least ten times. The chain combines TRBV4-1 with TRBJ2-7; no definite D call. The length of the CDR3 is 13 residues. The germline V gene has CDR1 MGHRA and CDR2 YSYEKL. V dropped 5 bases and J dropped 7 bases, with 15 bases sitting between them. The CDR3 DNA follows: TGCGCCAGCAGCAGGCAAGCGACCCTGGAGCAGTACTTC. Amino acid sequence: CASSRQATLEQYF.

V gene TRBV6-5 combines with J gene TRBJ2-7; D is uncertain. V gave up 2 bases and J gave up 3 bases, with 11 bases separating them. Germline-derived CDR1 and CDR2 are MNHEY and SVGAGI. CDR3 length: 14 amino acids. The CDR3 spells CASSYGPGIYEQYF. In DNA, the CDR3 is TGTGCCAGCAGTTACGGACCGGGCATCTACGAGCAGTACTTC.

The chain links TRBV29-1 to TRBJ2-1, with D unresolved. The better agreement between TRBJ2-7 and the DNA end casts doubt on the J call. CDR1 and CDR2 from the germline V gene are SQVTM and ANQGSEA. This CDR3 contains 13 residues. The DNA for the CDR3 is TGCAGCGGTCAGCAGATCTCCTACAATGAGCAGTACTTC. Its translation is CSGQQISYNEQYF.

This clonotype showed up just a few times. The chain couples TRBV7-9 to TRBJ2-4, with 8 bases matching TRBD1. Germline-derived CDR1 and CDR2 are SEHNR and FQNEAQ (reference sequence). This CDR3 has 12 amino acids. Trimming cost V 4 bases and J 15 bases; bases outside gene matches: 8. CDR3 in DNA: TGTGCCAGCAGCTCTTCCGACAGGGGCATGTACTTC. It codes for CASSSSDRGMYF.

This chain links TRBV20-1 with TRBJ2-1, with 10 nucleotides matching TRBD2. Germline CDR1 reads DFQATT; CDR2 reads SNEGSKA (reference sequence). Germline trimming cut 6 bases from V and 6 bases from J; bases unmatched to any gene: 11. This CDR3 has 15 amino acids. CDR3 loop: CSAGGPSGGSNEQFF. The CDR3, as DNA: TGCAGTGCCGGAGGTCCTAGCGGGGGTTCCAATGAGCAGTTCTTC.